Below, 10 T cell receptor beta chains from the same sample are listed, as sequenced in a study of cytomegalovirus exposure and HLA in healthy donors. With 60 Vbeta and 13 Jbeta primers, the PCR was carried out. Produced via immunoSEQ multiplex PCR; TCRdb's table is partial and in-frame only. The table records fewer than 150,000 clones, 76% of them present only once. Sequences were obtained from PBMCs. The receptors here all came from a man younger than 35 in good health and CMV-seronegative.

This clone has more than one count but fewer than ten. V and J are TRBV19 and TRBJ1-5; unclear D gene. CDR1 is LNHDA and CDR2 is SQIVND in the germline V gene (reference sequence). V was trimmed by 2 bases and J by 5 bases, leaving 7 bases between them. The CDR3 runs to 13 residues. The CDR3 here is CASSIREHQPQHF. In nucleotides, the CDR3 is TGTGCCAGTAGTATAAGAGAGCATCAGCCCCAGCATTTT.

The CDR3 loop reads CASKGGDITWSTDTQYF. The CDR3 DNA sequence: TGTGCCAGCAAGGGGGGGGATATAACCTGGAGCACAGATACGCAGTATTTT. The chain combines TRBV7-8 with TRBJ2-3, with TRBD2 as a possible D gene (7 bases). This CDR3 has 17 amino acids. Germline lookup yields CDR1 SGHVS and CDR2 FQNEAQ. Trimming removed 7 bases at V and 0 bases at J, with 20 bases between. The whole variable domain, filled in from reference TRBV7-8 and TRBJ2-3, reads GAGVSQSPRYKVAKRGQDVALRCDPISGHVSLFWYQQALGQGPEFLTYFQNEAQLDKSGLPSDRFFAERPEGSVSTLKIQRTQQEDSAVYLCASKGGDITWSTDTQYFGPGTRLTVL.

The chain couples TRBV5-1 to TRBJ1-1; D is possibly TRBD1 (6 bases). CDR1 and CDR2 from the germline V gene are SGHRS and YFSETQ. Deletions cut 4 bases from V and 5 bases from J, with 15 bases between. The CDR3 extends over 14 amino acids. This CDR3 reads CASSPRGIRTEAFF. DNA for the CDR3: TGCGCCAGCAGCCCCAGGGGAATTAGGACTGAAGCTTTCTTT.

The chain has TRBV7-6 and TRBJ1-1, with D perhaps TRBD1 (6 bases). Germline assignment: CDR1 SGHVS and CDR2 FNYEAQ. This CDR3 has 15 residues. V dropped 0 bases and J dropped 1 base, with 9 bases sitting between them. This CDR3 reads CASSLAGHENTEAFF. The CDR3 coding sequence is TGTGCCAGCAGCTTAGCGGGACACGAGAACACTGAAGCTTTCTTT. Full variable domain (outside the CDR3, taken from reference TRBV7-6 and TRBJ1-1): GAGVSQSPRYKVTKRGQDVALRCDPISGHVSLYWYRQALGQGPEFLTYFNYEAQQDKSGLPNDRFSAERPEGSISTLTIQRTEQRDSAMYRCASSLAGHENTEAFFGQGTRLTVV.

The chain recombines TRBV5-4 with TRBJ1-1, with D possibly TRBD1 on 5 matching bases. Trimming shortened V by 3 bases and J by 4 bases, and 10 bases separated the two germline ends. The CDR3 has 13 amino acids. Germline CDR1 SGHNT, CDR2 YYREEE (reference sequence). The CDR3 DNA reads as TGTGCCAGCAGCTGGGGCAGGGCCACTGAAGCTTTCTTT. The encoded protein is CASSWGRATEAFF.

The rearrangement joins TRBV29-1 to TRBJ1-1; D unclear. CDR3 size: 15 residues. The ends were cut back, 5 bases at V and 0 bases at J, with 16 bases in the middle. Germline CDR1 SQVTM, CDR2 ANQGSEA. CDR3 in amino acids: CSVQTDSTLNTEAFF. The CDR3 DNA sequence: TGCAGCGTTCAGACGGACTCTACCTTGAACACTGAAGCTTTCTTT.

This clone occurred a few times. This rearrangement joins TRBV7-8 to TRBJ1-2; 11 nucleotides line up with TRBD1. This CDR3 region has 15 residues. The junction had 3 bases not matched to a gene; V was cut back by 3 bases and J by 3 bases. CDR1 is SGHVS, CDR2 FQNEAQ, per germline. The CDR3 sequence is CASSFGQGADYGYTF. CDR3 in DNA: TGTGCCAGCAGCTTCGGACAGGGGGCAGACTATGGCTACACCTTC.

The J gene is TRBJ2-7, the V gene TRBV19; a possible D gene is TRBD2 (6 bases). The CDR3 sequence is 16 residues long. In germline, CDR1 is LNHDA, CDR2 SQIVND (reference sequence). V lost 3 bases to trimming and J lost 0 bases, with 15 bases between them. CDR3 loop: CASSIVGGMSSYEQYF. The CDR3 DNA reads as TGTGCCAGTAGTATTGTAGGAGGGATGAGCTCCTACGAGCAGTACTTC.

Here the CDR3 DNA reads TGTGCCAGCAGCCTGATGACAGGCAACTCCTACAATGAGCAGTTCTTC. Translation: CASSLMTGNSYNEQFF. V is TRBV9 and J is TRBJ2-1; D possibly corresponds to TRBD1 (6 bases). The CDR3 has 16 residues. V lost 4 bases and J 0 bases, leaving 14 bases between the germline ends. Per germline, CDR1 SGDLS and CDR2 YYNGEE.

The chain links TRBV7-7 to TRBJ2-3; 7 nucleotides match TRBD2. Germline V lookup: CDR1 SSHAT, CDR2 FNYEAQ (reference sequence). V shed 0 bases and J 4 bases; nucleotides not matched to a gene: 1. The CDR3 runs 14 residues. CDR3 loop: CASSLAGGADTQYF. For the CDR3, the DNA is TGTGCCAGCAGCTTAGCGGGGGGGGCAGATACGCAGTATTTT.